The 13 T cell receptor beta chains in this list originate from one sample, sequenced in a study of cytomegalovirus exposure and HLA in healthy donors. Primers included in the PCR were 60 Vbeta and 13 Jbeta primers. Sequenced by immunoSEQ multiplex PCR; TCRdb stores in-frame clones only, minus some. The data contain roughly 180,000 clones, around three quarters of them singletons. Material for sequencing was PBMCs. These receptors were collected from a woman under 40 in good health and CMV-seropositive.

The rearrangement joins TRBV7-9 to TRBJ2-3; D call uncertain. Germline V gives CDR1 SEHNR, CDR2 FQNEAQ (reference sequence). The CDR3 contains 13 residues. V lost 5 bases and J lost 3, with 9 bases in between. The CDR3 sequence is CASSLAATDTQYF. The CDR3 DNA is TGTGCCAGCAGCCTCGCGGCGACAGATACGCAGTATTTT.

This clone was recorded a few times. The genes are TRBV28 and TRBJ2-1; 8 bases agree with TRBD2. The CDR3 loop spans 15 amino acids. V lost 4 bases to trimming and J lost 10 bases; unmatched junction nucleotides: 12. CDR1 MDHEN and CDR2 SYDVKM come from the germline V gene. In DNA form, the CDR3 reads TGTGCCAGCAGTTCCATGTCGGGGGGGCTGGAAGAGCAGTTCTTC. As protein: CASSSMSGGLEEQFF.

This chain joins TRBV5-1 and TRBJ2-7; D gene uncertain. V gave up 0 bases and J gave up 0 bases, with 10 bases separating them. This CDR3 contains 15 residues. Germline V lookup: CDR1 SGHRS, CDR2 YFSETQ. The CDR3 DNA reads as TGCGCCAGCAGCTTGGTGGCACTAACCTCCTACGAGCAGTACTTC. Encoded protein: CASSLVALTSYEQYF.

This clone was detected once. CDR3 DNA: TGTGCCAGCAGCGCGTCGGGACTAGCGGGGGACTATGAGCAGTTCTTC. Protein product: CASSASGLAGDYEQFF. The rearrangement joins TRBV7-9 to TRBJ2-1; 14 positions agree with TRBD2. J lost 8 bases, V lost 5 bases, and 8 bases had no gene match. CDR3 length: 16 residues. Looked up from germline, CDR1 is SEHNR and CDR2 is FQNEAQ (reference sequence).

CDR3 coding DNA: TGTGCCAGCAGCCCGGGGGACAGGAGAAGAGAAAAACTGTTTTTT. Translating gives CASSPGDRRREKLFF. J is TRBJ1-4 and V is TRBV7-2; 8 bases align to TRBD1. V dropped 5 bases and J dropped 8; count of bases not matched to a gene: 10. The CDR3 has 15 amino acids. Germline assignment: CDR1 SGHTA and CDR2 FQGNSA. Combining the CDR3 with reference TRBV7-2 and TRBJ1-4 gives the whole variable domain GAGVSQSPSNKVTEKGKDVELRCDPISGHTALYWYRQSLGQGLEFLIYFQGNSAPDKSGLPSDRFSAERTGGSVSTLTIQRTQQEDSAVYLCASSPGDRRREKLFFGSGTQLSVL.

V is TRBV10-1 and J is TRBJ2-3, with D perhaps TRBD2 (6 bases). In germline, CDR1 is WNHNN, CDR2 SYGVQD (reference sequence). The CDR3 is 15 residues long. Trimming stripped 0 bases from V and 0 bases from J, with 7 bases between. Written as DNA, the CDR3 is TGCGCCAGCAGTGAGTCTGGGACTAGCACAGATACGCAGTATTTT. Its translation is CASSESGTSTDTQYF.

This clone was observed a handful of times. The chain carries TRBV5-1 and TRBJ1-4, with 8 bases fitting TRBD1. Germline V gives CDR1 SGHRS, CDR2 YFSETQ. With 3 bases clipped from V and 4 bases from J, the junction kept 2 bases outside the gene matches. The CDR3 sequence is 14 residues long. DNA of the CDR3: TGCGCCAGCAGCTATGGACAGGGTAATGAAAAACTGTTTTTT. It translates to CASSYGQGNEKLFF. The complete variable domain, with remaining parts taken from reference TRBV5-1 and TRBJ1-4, reads KAGVTQTPRYLIKTRGQQVTLSCSPISGHRSVSWYQQTPGQGLQFLFEYFSETQRNKGNFPGRFSGRQFSNSRSEMNVSTLELGDSALYLCASSYGQGNEKLFFGSGTQLSVL.

Only a few counts were recorded for this clone. The chain links TRBV11-3 to TRBJ1-4; D might be TRBD1 (6 bases). Germline V gene lookup returns CDR1 SGHNT and CDR2 YENEEA. Between the trimmed V and J ends, which lost 6 bases and 4 bases, there was a span of 12 bases. The CDR3 spans 14 residues. CDR3 in amino acids: CASRAGVVNEKLFF. CDR3 nucleotides: TGTGCCAGCAGAGCAGGGGTTGTTAATGAAAAACTGTTTTTT.

The rearrangement links TRBV10-1 to TRBJ1-5; 11 bases are a match to TRBD1. Germline V gene sequence: CDR1 WNHNN, CDR2 SYGVQD (reference sequence). The V segment lost 6 bases and the J segment 4 bases; nucleotides outside the gene matches: 11. The CDR3 spans 17 residues. CDR3 region: CASRPPGQGVRNQPQHF. The CDR3 nucleotides read TGCGCCAGCAGGCCCCCGGGACAGGGGGTGAGGAATCAGCCCCAGCATTTT.

The chain recombines TRBV7-9 with TRBJ1-4, with 7 bases aligning to TRBD1. Germline V gene sequence: CDR1 SEHNR, CDR2 FQNEAQ (reference sequence). This CDR3 comprises 16 residues. V dropped 1 base and J dropped 5; count of bases not matched to a gene: 7. In nucleotides, the CDR3 is TGTGCCAGCAGCTTAGGGTACAGGGGCCTAAATGAAAAACTGTTTTTT. Translation gives CASSLGYRGLNEKLFF.

The chain carries TRBV7-9 and TRBJ2-7; a weak D match, TRBD2 (5 bases). V lost 5 bases and J lost 3, with 14 bases in between. From germline, CDR1 is SEHNR and CDR2 FQNEAQ (reference sequence). The CDR3 is 14 residues long. The CDR3 reads CASSPGSWGYEQYF. CDR3 DNA sequence: TGTGCCAGCAGCCCTGGGAGTTGGGGCTACGAGCAGTACTTC. Full variable domain (outside the CDR3, taken from reference TRBV7-9 and TRBJ2-7): DTGVSQNPRHKITKRGQNVTFRCDPISEHNRLYWYRQTLGQGPEFLTYFQNEAQLEKSRLLSDRFSAERPKGSFSTLEIQRTEQGDSAMYLCASSPGSWGYEQYFGPGTRLTVT.

The chain has TRBV5-6 and TRBJ2-3; D is unclear. The germline CDR1 and CDR2 sequences are SGHDT and YYEEEE. The V end lost 7 bases, the J end lost 6 bases, and 15 bases lay between the germline ends. The CDR3 length is 13 residues. CDR3 sequence reads: CASQTPHLDTQYF. As DNA, the CDR3 is TGTGCCAGCCAAACCCCACACCTTGATACGCAGTATTTT.

The V call is TRBV7-2, the J call TRBJ1-1; 7 bases match TRBD1. The V gene's germline CDR1 is SGHTA and CDR2 FQGNSA. The CDR3 runs 14 residues. V was pared by 1 base and J by 5 bases, with 4 bases of the junction left unmatched. The CDR3 loop is CASSLGPQGTEAFF. CDR3 nucleotides: TGTGCCAGCAGCTTAGGCCCACAGGGGACTGAAGCTTTCTTT. Supplemented by reference TRBV7-2 and TRBJ1-1, the full variable domain reads GAGVSQSPSNKVTEKGKDVELRCDPISGHTALYWYRQSLGQGLEFLIYFQGNSAPDKSGLPSDRFSAERTGGSVSTLTIQRTQQEDSAVYLCASSLGPQGTEAFFGQGTRLTVV.